This TCR beta chain emerged from a study of T cells in Graves' hyperthyroidism and ophthalmopathy. Study-level findings and limits: Researchers found most expanded thyroid clonotypes above 0.001 in blood as well.

Disease duration was under 3 months in the ophthalmopathy patients, who also had a Clinical Activity Score of at least 3 and a NOSPECS grade of at least 4. The PBMCs were taken from about 9.7 ml of fresh peripheral blood. At least ten counts were recorded for this clonotype. Its antigen is undetermined. RNA transcripts were the template for amplifying TCR beta CDR3 regions. First-round RT-PCR of the TCR CDR3 relied on the HTBI primer set. One entry per CDR3 protein, called by TCRdb with MiXCR from the multiplex PCR reads. The table shows 700,000 or so distinct CDR3 sequences, with roughly 15% occurring only once. V shed 0 bases, J shed 4 bases, and the junction held 7 bases outside the gene matches. CDR3 length: 16 residues. CDR1 and CDR2 from the germline V gene are SEHNR and FQNEAQ (reference sequence).

The receptor was isolated from a woman between 50 and 59 years old with Graves' ophthalmopathy. The chain has TRBV7-9 and TRBJ2-7; 9 bases match TRBD1. The sample was blood. CDR3 in amino acids: CASSLAVQGALYEQYF. For the CDR3, the DNA is TGTGCCAGCAGCTTAGCGGTACAGGGGGCTTTATACGAGCAGTACTTC. Supplemented by reference TRBV7-9 and TRBJ2-7, the full variable domain reads DTGVSQNPRHKITKRGQNVTFRCDPISEHNRLYWYRQTLGQGPEFLTYFQNEAQLEKSRLLSDRFSAERPKGSFSTLEIQRTEQGDSAMYLCASSLAVQGALYEQYFGPGTRLTVT.